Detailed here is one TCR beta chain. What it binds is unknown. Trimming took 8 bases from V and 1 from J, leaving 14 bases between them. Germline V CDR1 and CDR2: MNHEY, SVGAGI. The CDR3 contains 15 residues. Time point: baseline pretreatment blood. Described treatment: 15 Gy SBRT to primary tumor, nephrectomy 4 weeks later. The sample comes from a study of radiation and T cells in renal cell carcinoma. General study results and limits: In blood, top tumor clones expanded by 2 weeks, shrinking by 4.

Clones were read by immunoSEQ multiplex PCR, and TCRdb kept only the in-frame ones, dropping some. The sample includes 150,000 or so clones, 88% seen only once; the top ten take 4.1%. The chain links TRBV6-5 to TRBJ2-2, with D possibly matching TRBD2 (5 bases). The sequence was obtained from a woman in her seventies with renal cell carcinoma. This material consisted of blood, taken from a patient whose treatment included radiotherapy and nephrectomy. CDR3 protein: CASHKSSGNTGELFF. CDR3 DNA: TGTGCCAGCCATAAGTCGAGCGGGAACACCGGGGAGCTGTTTTTT.